This T cell receptor (beta chain) was sequenced during a study of T cells after yellow fever vaccination. Study-wide results and limits: There was a possibility that FACS-sorted repertoires contained abundant clonotypes contaminating from the bulk population. Weaker overall was a secondary response that nonetheless peaked faster, on day 5 versus 15. Overlap between CD4 and CD8 compartments was detected for a small share of clonotypes.

This clonotype was counted ten times or more. The CDR3 totals 14 residues. The V end lost 11 bases, the J end lost 7 bases, and 21 bases lay between the germline ends. Germline CDR1 MRHNA, CDR2 SNTAGT. MiXCR, run by TCRdb on the 5' RACE reads, gives a single entry per CDR3 protein. The repertoire has over 20,000 distinct CDR3 sequences, approximately 5% of them found once; the top ten carry 12%. The rearrangement uses TRBV6-4 and TRBJ2-4; D is possibly TRBD2 (5 bases). This clonotype originated in a man aged 25 to 40 who received the YFV17D yellow fever vaccine. Sequenced material: PBMCs, either bulk or a sorted T-cell subset (CD4+, CD8+, memory, or dextramer-sorted; not recorded which), taken 15 days after the yellow fever booster vaccination. The CDR3 is CADREGAHVNIQYF. DNA of the CDR3: TGTGCCGACCGTGAGGGCGCCCACGTGAACATTCAGTACTTC.